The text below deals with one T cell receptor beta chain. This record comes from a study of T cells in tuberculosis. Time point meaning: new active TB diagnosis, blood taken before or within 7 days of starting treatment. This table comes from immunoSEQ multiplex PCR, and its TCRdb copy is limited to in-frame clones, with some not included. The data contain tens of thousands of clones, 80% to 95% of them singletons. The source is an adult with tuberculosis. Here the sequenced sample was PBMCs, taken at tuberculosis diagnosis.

In DNA form, the CDR3 reads TGTGCCAGCAGCCTTAGGACAGGGGTAGCAGATACGCAGTATTTT. Protein product: CASSLRTGVADTQYF. The chain uses TRBV5-6 and TRBJ2-3; TRBD1 agrees at 9 bases. This CDR3 region has 15 residues. The V and J ends lost 4 bases and 4 bases, in that order; junction bases with no gene match: 7. CDR1 is SGHDT, CDR2 YYEEEE, per germline.